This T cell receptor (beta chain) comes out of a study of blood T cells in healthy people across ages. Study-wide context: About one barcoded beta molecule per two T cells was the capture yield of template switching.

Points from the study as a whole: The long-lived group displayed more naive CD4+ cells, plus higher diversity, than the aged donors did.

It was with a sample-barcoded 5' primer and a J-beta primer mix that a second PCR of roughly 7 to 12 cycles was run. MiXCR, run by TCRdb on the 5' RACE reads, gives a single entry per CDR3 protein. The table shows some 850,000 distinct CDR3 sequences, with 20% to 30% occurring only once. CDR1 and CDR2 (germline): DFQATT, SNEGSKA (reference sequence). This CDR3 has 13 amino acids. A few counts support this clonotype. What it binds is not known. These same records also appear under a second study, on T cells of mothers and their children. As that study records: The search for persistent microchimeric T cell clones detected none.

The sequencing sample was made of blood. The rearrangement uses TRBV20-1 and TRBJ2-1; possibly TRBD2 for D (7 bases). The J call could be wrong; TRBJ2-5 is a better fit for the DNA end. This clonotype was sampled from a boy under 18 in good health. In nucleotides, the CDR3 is TGCAGTGCCCAAGGGGGGGCAAGAGAGACCCAGTACTTC. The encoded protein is CSAQGGARETQYF.